These T cell receptor beta chains were read from a single sample in a study of T cell responses to AZD1222 COVID-19 vaccine. Clones were read by immunoSEQ multiplex PCR, and TCRdb kept only the in-frame ones, dropping some. Seen here are 130,000 to 150,000 clones, approximately 88% observed once, and the top ten hold less than 15%. The sequencing used peripheral blood, collected on day 0 of AZD1222 vaccination. The receptors stem from an adult in good health. CDR3s leave out the opening cysteine and the closing phenylalanine or tryptophan. Fields, in order: V gene, J gene, CDR3 length, CDR3 protein.

v_call: TRBV19; j_call: TRBJ2-1; cdr3_length: 13; cdr3_aa: ASSLDPGGWNEQF
v_call: TRBV7-2; j_call: TRBJ2-2; cdr3_length: 15; cdr3_aa: ASSLRVLAGGSGELF
v_call: TRBV29-1; j_call: TRBJ1-1; cdr3_length: 10; cdr3_aa: SVGNDKAEAF
v_call: TRBV9; j_call: TRBJ2-5; cdr3_length: 11; cdr3_aa: ASSTGTLETQY
v_call: TRBV12-3/TRBV12-4; j_call: TRBJ2-7; cdr3_length: 11; cdr3_aa: ASSFGARTEQY
v_call: TRBV18; j_call: TRBJ1-1; cdr3_length: 12; cdr3_aa: ASSPGRSSSEAF
v_call: TRBV5-8; j_call: TRBJ2-3; cdr3_length: 9; cdr3_aa: ASSSSDTQY
v_call: TRBV11-1; j_call: TRBJ2-3; cdr3_length: 12; cdr3_aa: ASSRDSGTDTQY
v_call: TRBV30; j_call: TRBJ2-1; cdr3_length: 13; cdr3_aa: AWRGLAGGYNEQF
v_call: TRBV5-4; j_call: TRBJ1-1; cdr3_length: 14; cdr3_aa: ASSSLGLVGTWGAF
v_call: TRBV5-1; j_call: TRBJ2-5; cdr3_length: 12; cdr3_aa: ASSPGTTHDPQY
v_call: TRBV3-1/TRBV3-2; j_call: TRBJ1-1; cdr3_length: 12; cdr3_aa: ASSHNRGHTEAF
v_call: TRBV30; j_call: TRBJ2-7; cdr3_length: 11; cdr3_aa: AWSVSGGVQQY
v_call: TRBV5-1; j_call: TRBJ1-2; cdr3_length: 10; cdr3_aa: ASSLEWDPYT
v_call: TRBV7-2; j_call: TRBJ1-5; cdr3_length: 13; cdr3_aa: ASSRGHRGNQPQH
v_call: TRBV18; j_call: TRBJ1-2; cdr3_length: 13; cdr3_aa: ASSPRSLARYGYT
v_call: TRBV5-1; j_call: TRBJ2-5; cdr3_length: 12; cdr3_aa: ASSLEYSQETQY
v_call: TRBV15; j_call: TRBJ1-5; cdr3_length: 14; cdr3_aa: ATSRTGQARNQPQH
v_call: TRBV6-4; j_call: TRBJ1-5; cdr3_length: 14; cdr3_aa: ASIWLDRGGNQPQH
v_call: TRBV2; j_call: TRBJ1-5; cdr3_length: 13; cdr3_aa: ASSGTGNGNQPQH
v_call: TRBV2; j_call: TRBJ1-4; cdr3_length: 13; cdr3_aa: ASRPGPNREEKLF
v_call: TRBV7-3; j_call: TRBJ2-5; cdr3_length: 13; cdr3_aa: ASSSGTGGQETQY
v_call: TRBV4-1; j_call: TRBJ1-4; cdr3_length: 13; cdr3_aa: ASSQAGTGVEKLF
v_call: TRBV28; j_call: TRBJ1-1; cdr3_length: 11; cdr3_aa: ASGLLGNTEAF
v_call: TRBV18; j_call: TRBJ1-1; cdr3_length: 12; cdr3_aa: ASSPPWGTYKAF
v_call: TRBV21-1; j_call: TRBJ2-7; cdr3_length: 14; cdr3_aa: ASSKVAGQGGYEQY
v_call: TRBV30; j_call: TRBJ2-2; cdr3_length: 13; cdr3_aa: AWSFGGMNTGELF
v_call: TRBV19; j_call: TRBJ1-5; cdr3_length: 15; cdr3_aa: ASSHHRQGSGNQPQH
v_call: TRBV6-5; j_call: TRBJ1-1; cdr3_length: 12; cdr3_aa: ASSFNPMNTEAF
v_call: TRBV10-3; j_call: TRBJ1-4; cdr3_length: 11; cdr3_aa: AIKHPAAEKLF
v_call: TRBV12-5; j_call: TRBJ1-1; cdr3_length: 13; cdr3_aa: ASGLVPGIRAEAF
v_call: TRBV7-9; j_call: TRBJ2-7; cdr3_length: 12; cdr3_aa: ASSLNQGTDEQY
v_call: TRBV11-1; j_call: TRBJ2-4; cdr3_length: 13; cdr3_aa: ASSRAGLAKNIQY
v_call: TRBV18; j_call: TRBJ1-1; cdr3_length: 15; cdr3_aa: ASSTLRQGARNTEAF
v_call: TRBV7-3; j_call: TRBJ2-2; cdr3_length: 14; cdr3_aa: ASSLLGTVNTGELF